The subject of this entry is one T cell receptor beta chain. Its antigen is not known. 13 Jbeta primers and 60 Vbeta primers were used for the PCR. Measured with immunoSEQ multiplex PCR; TCRdb has only the in-frame clones, and not every one. The sample has more than 150,000 clones; roughly 73% are singletons. The data belong to a study of cytomegalovirus exposure and HLA in healthy donors. Study-level findings and limits: TCR beta V- and J-gene trimming, according to a later analysis, was linked to a missense DCLRE1C variant. In a later analysis, productive TCRs from donors in an Asian-associated ancestry cluster reportedly carried fewer N-insertions than the cohort mean.

Germline CDR1 reads KGHSH; CDR2 reads LQKENI. Trimming removed 2 bases from V and 3 bases from J, with 11 bases in between. This CDR3 region has 14 residues. The chain joins TRBV18 to TRBJ2-7; D is possibly TRBD1 (6 bases). The sample was PBMCs. The source of this sequence is a woman between 35 and 50 years old in good health and CMV-seropositive. The CDR3 DNA follows: TGTGCCAGCTCACCAGATGGGACAAACTACGAGCAGTACTTC. It encodes CASSPDGTNYEQYF.